This is a list of T cell receptor beta chains from one sample in a study of blood T cell repertoires in COVID-19. Sequenced by immunoSEQ multiplex PCR; TCRdb stores in-frame clones only, minus some. Here the sample spans some 220,000 clones, 65% to 90% being singletons. The sample was peripheral blood. These receptors originate from a woman in her 70s with COVID-19, enrolled during active disease. CDR3s leave out the opening cysteine and the closing phenylalanine or tryptophan. A D gene is named only where the DNA matches it firmly. Size tells how often a clone was seen (once, few, many) or the class of an expanded clone, and some rows leave it out.

len	abundance	v_gene	d_gene	CDR3aa
13	once	TRBV10-3	TRBD1	AISDPGQTRGGYT
13	-	TRBV7-2	-	ASSLGGAGNQPQH
17	-	TRBV19	TRBD1	ASSIGIGTGTGPNQPQH
13	-	TRBV6-2/TRBV6-3	TRBD2	ASSPGLAGAGELF
17	-	TRBV6-2/TRBV6-3	TRBD2	ASSYSIQSGRGVTDTQY
13	-	TRBV24-1	TRBD1	ATSEGGTGGNEQF
13	-	TRBV6-5	-	ASSYTAGTNYGYT
16	-	TRBV6-1	TRBD1	ASSEEEGRRRGLYTQY
14	-	TRBV4-3	-	ASSQDAGYSNQPQH
13	once	TRBV5-8	-	ASSLEGTSNQPQH
12	-	TRBV6-5	-	ASISRGANYGYT
9	-	TRBV6-5	-	ASTGDNGYT
12	-	TRBV11-3	-	ASSFVTGGTEAF
10	once	TRBV6-5	-	ASSLPVLGYT
12	-	TRBV11-2	-	ASSLARGNYGYT
13	-	TRBV9	TRBD1	ASSVEGQGNSPLH
12	once	TRBV10-3	TRBD1	AIQTGGHNYGYT
11	-	TRBV10-3	-	AIGQGSNQPQH
10	-	TRBV6-5	-	ASSYRQGRQY
10	-	TRBV29-1	TRBD1	SVGQGGLEQY
16	-	TRBV7-6	TRBD2	ASSPWTSGGRLTGELF
12	-	TRBV25-1	-	ASSEWRGEGEQY
13	-	TRBV6-1	-	ASSEAWGGNQPQH
11	few	TRBV7-2	TRBD1	ASSFGTDQPQH
12	-	TRBV29-1	TRBD1	SVPDRANTGELF
11	-	TRBV4-3	-	ASSQDYRSEQY
13	-	TRBV12-5	-	ASGLARTGPHTQY
15	-	TRBV9	TRBD2	ASSESPGLGAYNEQF
14	-	TRBV30	TRBD1	AWSVGGQGRRTEAF
15	-	TRBV6-4	TRBD1	ASSSGTGNSGANVLT
13	-	TRBV11-3	TRBD1	ASSPPDREAYEQY
11	-	TRBV14	-	ASSQVGGQPQH
13	-	TRBV7-2	-	ASSFVASGTGELF
11	once	TRBV3-1/TRBV3-2	-	ASRQQGSYEQY
13	few	TRBV3-1/TRBV3-2	TRBD1	ASSQEFGQALEAF
14	-	TRBV6-5	TRBD1	ASSYRGTGEGEKLF
13	-	TRBV2	-	ASSELGGSGNTIY
13	-	TRBV7-3	-	ASSLNGGGQSPLH
12	once	TRBV2	-	ASSRDTYYSPLH
16	-	TRBV27	TRBD1	ASSTRTGAPGTAYEQY
15	-	TRBV27	-	ASSLDRRRAGANVLT
12	once	TRBV6-5	-	ASSYGRYNSPLH
14	-	TRBV7-3	TRBD2	ASSRGAGGGFDEQF
10	-	TRBV2	TRBD1	ASGGQGDTQY
11	few	TRBV20-1	-	SASGGDETEAF
13	-	TRBV19	-	ASSIAGVGTGELF
12	-	TRBV4-1	-	ASSQGLYNSPLH
15	-	TRBV5-4	-	ASSQGGGSRSYNEQF
12	-	TRBV7-6	-	ASSLESGGETQY
12	-	TRBV5-6	-	ASARGRYTGELF
10	-	TRBV12-3/TRBV12-4	-	ASSPQVRGYT